This entry lists 5 T cell receptor beta chains sequenced from one sample in a study of naive and memory T cell subsets. An equimolar mix of two oligonucleotides served as the beta constant-region primer for TRBC1 and TRBC2. Four rounds of PCR amplified the ligated cDNA using nested alpha and beta constant-region primers plus SP2. TCRdb called the UMI-ligation and nested PCR reads again in MiXCR, with one record for every CDR3 protein. The sample includes around 30,000 distinct CDR3 sequences, around a sixth of them seen just once. The sample was effector memory CD4+ T cells from blood. The subset was: effector memory, CD45RA- CD27-. The source of these receptors is a human donor in good health.

This clonotype was counted many times. The chain is built from TRBV14 and TRBJ2-1; tentative D call: TRBD2 (6 bases). The germline V gene encodes CDR1 SGHDN and CDR2 FVKESK. V was pared by 8 bases and J by 9 bases, with 20 bases between. The CDR3 length is 14 residues. CDR3 sequence: CASARGTRSGEQFF. The CDR3 DNA reads as TGTGCCAGCGCTCGGGGGACCCGGAGCGGTGAGCAGTTCTTC.

This clonotype was detected a few times. The J gene is TRBJ1-1, the V gene TRBV20-1, with D unclear. Trimming took off 3 bases at V and 5 bases at J, with 10 bases between the two ends. The CDR3 runs 12 residues. Germline assignment: CDR1 DFQATT and CDR2 SNEGSKA (reference sequence). This chain's CDR3 is CSARAEWTEAFF. The CDR3 bases are TGCAGTGCTAGGGCAGAGTGGACTGAAGCTTTCTTT.

This clonotype showed up just a few times. The V call is TRBV6-2 or TRBV6-3, the J call TRBJ1-1; D unresolved. The V end lost 10 bases, the J end lost 1 base, and 19 bases lay between the germline ends. CDR3 length equals 15 residues. Germline loops: CDR1 MNHEY, CDR2 SVGEGT. This CDR3 is CATTTLIGGNTEAFF. The CDR3 DNA follows: TGTGCCACCACAACCTTAATAGGTGGGAACACTGAAGCTTTCTTT.

This rearrangement joins TRBV27 to TRBJ2-3; D unclear. V lost 5 bases and J 2 bases, leaving 8 bases between the germline ends. This CDR3 spans 13 amino acids. Germline CDR1 reads MNHEY; CDR2 reads SMNVEV (reference sequence). The CDR3 coding sequence is TGTGCCAGCAGTCGTCAGATCACAGATACGCAGTATTTT. It yields the protein CASSRQITDTQYF.

This clonotype was picked up many times. The genes are TRBV3-1 and TRBJ1-6; D is unresolved. Trimming stripped 1 base from V and 5 bases from J, with 12 bases between. The germline V gene encodes CDR1 LGHDT and CDR2 YNNKEL (reference sequence). The CDR3 extends over 16 amino acids. This CDR3 reads CASSQVPVGHNSPLHF. The CDR3 bases are TGTGCCAGCAGCCAAGTCCCTGTAGGACATAATTCACCCCTCCACTTT.